The entry that follows covers one T cell receptor beta chain sequence. No antigen is known for it. A multiplex PCR was run with 60 Vbeta primers and 13 Jbeta primers. TCRdb's table, derived via immunoSEQ multiplex PCR, lists solely in-frame clones and lacks some. Recorded here are some 75,000 clones; the top ten clones represent roughly 0.89%. This sample is drawn from a study of cytomegalovirus exposure and HLA in healthy donors. For the study at large: About 85 million unique TCRs from HLA-typed donors were held in an early release of data. Study-wide findings and caveats: In a later analysis, at a false discovery rate of 0.05, about 15,000 TCR beta sequences were associated with HLA alleles. The authors later found most CMV-associated TCR beta chains appeared HLA-restricted.

The germline V gene has CDR1 SGHVS and CDR2 FNYEAQ. V lost 5 bases to trimming and J lost 0 bases, with 20 bases between them. The CDR3 sequence is 17 residues long. This receptor was identified in a boy younger than 18 in good health and CMV-seronegative. This rearrangement joins TRBV7-6 to TRBJ2-7, with D possibly matching TRBD2 (5 bases). The specimen was PBMCs. CDR3 bases: TGTGCCAGCAGCGACATCAGCATTCGGGGAAGCTCCTACGAGCAGTACTTC. Encoded protein: CASSDISIRGSSYEQYF. Together with reference TRBV7-6 and TRBJ2-7, the CDR3 gives the full variable domain: GAGVSQSPRYKVTKRGQDVALRCDPISGHVSLYWYRQALGQGPEFLTYFNYEAQQDKSGLPNDRFSAERPEGSISTLTIQRTEQRDSAMYRCASSDISIRGSSYEQYFGPGTRLTVT.